The 3 T cell receptor beta chains below come from one sample, sequenced in a study of tumor-infiltrating lymphocytes in oesophageal squamous cell carcinoma. TCRdb reanalysed the PCR reads using MiXCR and keeps one entry per CDR3 protein. The repertoire includes 15,000 to 20,000 distinct CDR3 sequences, roughly 41% of them detected once, and around 35% sits in the top ten. The sequencing sample was made of esophageal tumor tissue. The receptors here all came from a male donor with esophageal squamous cell carcinoma.

This clonotype has at least ten counts. A single base separates this from a much larger clone, so it may be a read error. The J gene is TRBJ2-5, the V gene TRBV7-6; no definite D call. CDR1 SGHVS and CDR2 FNYEAQ come from the germline V gene. This CDR3 region has 13 residues. CDR3 sequence (DNA): TGTGCTAGCAGCTTACGTCGAAACAATGAGCAGTACTTC. It codes for CASSLRRNNEQYF.

The chain recombines TRBV6-4 with TRBJ2-6; 7 positions agree with TRBD1. The CDR3 consists of 15 residues. The J segment lost 2 bases and the V segment lost 6 bases, leaving 4 bases of the junction unmatched. Germline loops: CDR1 MRHNA, CDR2 SNTAGT. The CDR3 protein is CASRTTGAGANVLTF. CDR3 DNA: TGTGCCAGCAGGACCACAGGGGCTGGGGCCAACGTCCTGACTTTC.

Ten or more counts support this clonotype. The chain joins TRBV6-1 to TRBJ1-1; 11 nucleotides agree with TRBD1. V shed 2 bases and J 1 base; nucleotides not matched to a gene: 12. This CDR3 contains 19 residues. CDR1 MNHNS and CDR2 SASEGT come from the germline V gene. CDR3 in amino acids: CASSESAQGQGAWNTEAFF. The CDR3 DNA is TGTGCCAGCAGTGAATCCGCACAAGGACAGGGGGCATGGAACACTGAAGCTTTCTTT.